What follows are 17 T cell receptor beta chains derived from one specimen sequenced in a study of cytomegalovirus exposure and HLA in healthy donors. PCR amplification relied on 60 Vbeta primers (plus 13 Jbeta primers). The method was immunoSEQ multiplex PCR; TCRdb's version includes in-frame clones alone and lacks a portion of them. The sample has fewer than 200,000 clones; about 65% are singletons. Sample: PBMCs. These receptors originate from a girl under 18 in good health and CMV-seronegative.

This chain connects TRBV18 to TRBJ1-1; D gene unclear. V gave up 3 bases and J gave up 0 bases, with 11 bases separating them. The CDR3 totals 15 residues. The germline gives CDR1 KGHSH, CDR2 LQKENI. CDR3 in amino acids: CASSPQRELNTEAFF. The CDR3 DNA reads as TGTGCCAGCTCACCCCAGAGGGAATTGAACACTGAAGCTTTCTTT.

The V and J genes are TRBV6-6 and TRBJ2-5; possibly TRBD1 for D (6 bases). CDR3 length: 14 residues. Germline assignment: CDR1 MNHNY and CDR2 SVGAGI (reference sequence). Trimming took off 0 bases at V and 5 bases at J, with 10 bases between the two ends. The CDR3 protein is CASSYSPQGETQYF. In nucleotides, the CDR3 is TGTGCCAGCAGTTACTCGCCACAGGGTGAGACCCAGTACTTC.

The chain carries TRBV5-1 and TRBJ2-2, with 9 bases lining up with TRBD2. Germline assignment: CDR1 SGHRS and CDR2 YFSETQ. The CDR3 spans 17 residues. Trimming removed 0 bases from V and 3 bases from J; junction bases left unmatched: 6. Written as DNA, the CDR3 is TGCGCCAGCAGCTTGGAGACCCTAGCGGGGTACACCGGGGAGCTGTTTTTT. It specifies CASSLETLAGYTGELFF.

CDR3 sequence (DNA): TGCGCCAGCAGCCCAAACCGGGACTCGCAGTTCTTC. It encodes CASSPNRDSQFF. This chain uses TRBV5-1 with TRBJ2-1, with D possibly TRBD2 on 6 matching bases. V dropped 4 bases and J dropped 12 bases, with 14 bases sitting between them. The CDR3 sequence is 12 residues long. Germline-derived CDR1 and CDR2 are SGHRS and YFSETQ.

V usage is TRBV19 and J usage is TRBJ1-1; no reliable D call. Germline CDR1 is LNHDA and CDR2 is SQIVND (reference sequence). The CDR3 contains 14 residues. Trimming cost V 3 bases and J 4 bases, with 12 bases left between them. The CDR3 reads CASSIQRSSTEAFF. The CDR3 coding sequence is TGTGCCAGTAGTATCCAGAGGAGTAGCACTGAAGCTTTCTTT.

This clone was observed a handful of times. The V call is TRBV5-1, the J call TRBJ2-6; TRBD1 matches 8 bases. In germline, CDR1 is SGHRS, CDR2 YFSETQ. V lost 5 bases to trimming and J lost 2 bases; unmatched junction nucleotides: 9. The length of the CDR3 is 17 residues. CDR3 nucleotide sequence: TGCGCCAGCAGGAGGGGGAAGGACAGGGCTGGGGCCAACGTCCTGACTTTC. Its protein product is CASRRGKDRAGANVLTF.

The chain is built from TRBV27 and TRBJ1-1, with D perhaps TRBD1 (6 bases). This CDR3 spans 13 amino acids. CDR1 is MNHEY, CDR2 SMNVEV, per germline (reference sequence). V lost 2 bases to trimming and J lost 8 bases, with 12 bases between them. CDR3 in amino acids: CASSLVQGPEAFF. The CDR3 DNA follows: TGTGCCAGCAGTTTAGTACAGGGCCCCGAAGCTTTCTTT.

V and J are TRBV7-6 and TRBJ2-4; D possibly corresponds to TRBD1 (6 bases). From germline, CDR1 is SGHVS and CDR2 FNYEAQ. The CDR3 is made up of 18 amino acids. Trimming took 3 bases from V and 1 from J, leaving 19 bases between them. The CDR3 loop reads CASSLWTAGVLAKNIQYF. CDR3 nucleotides: TGTGCCAGCAGCTTGTGGACAGCCGGGGTGTTGGCCAAAAACATTCAGTACTTC.

J is TRBJ1-4 and V is TRBV28; possibly TRBD1 for D (5 bases). Germline loops: CDR1 MDHEN, CDR2 SYDVKM. V lost 4 bases, J lost 4 bases, and 13 bases lay in between. This CDR3 is 15 amino acids long. CDR3 DNA: TGTGCCAGCAGTTCCCAGGGTTGGAGTAATGAAAAACTGTTTTTT. Its protein product is CASSSQGWSNEKLFF.

The gene calls are TRBV5-1 and TRBJ2-7; tentative D call: TRBD1 (5 bases). V lost 4 bases, J lost 2 bases, and 13 bases lay in between. This CDR3 is built from 14 residues. CDR1 SGHRS and CDR2 YFSETQ come from the germline V gene. Here the CDR3 reads CASSHGGAAYEQYF. DNA of the CDR3: TGCGCCAGCAGCCATGGTGGGGCCGCCTACGAGCAGTACTTC.

The J gene is TRBJ2-3, the V gene TRBV4-2, with D perhaps matching TRBD2 (6 bases). Trimming cost V 6 bases and J 2 bases, with 12 bases left between them. The CDR3 contains 14 residues. The germline V gene has CDR1 LGHNA and CDR2 YNFKEQ. This CDR3 is CASSASSDTDTQYF. The CDR3 DNA sequence: TGTGCCAGCAGTGCGTCTAGCGACACAGATACGCAGTATTTT.

The V gene is TRBV7-9, the J gene TRBJ2-7; perhaps TRBD1 as D (5 bases). The CDR3 sequence is 14 residues long. Trimming cost V 9 bases and J 3 bases, with 18 bases left between them. The V gene's germline CDR1 is SEHNR and CDR2 FQNEAQ (reference sequence). CDR3 region: CASSRIGADYEQYF. The CDR3 region has the DNA TGTGCCAGTAGCAGAATAGGGGCAGACTACGAGCAGTACTTC.

The sample holds a few counts of this clone. V and J are TRBV10-1 and TRBJ2-3; D not resolved. Trimming left V 3 bases short and J 0 bases short, with 10 bases between. Looked up from germline, CDR1 is WNHNN and CDR2 is SYGVQD (reference sequence). CDR3 length equals 15 residues. The CDR3 DNA reads TGCGCCAGCAGTGATCAACCCACAAGCACAGATACGCAGTATTTT. This encodes CASSDQPTSTDTQYF.

This clone occurred once. The rearrangement joins TRBV6-6 to TRBJ2-7, with a tentative D call TRBD1 (6 bases). The CDR3 extends over 14 amino acids. The V gene lost 6 bases and the J gene lost 0 bases, with 12 bases spanning the gap. From germline, CDR1 is MNHNY and CDR2 SVGAGI (reference sequence). The CDR3 DNA sequence: TGTGCCAGCAGCCCCGGACAGCCCTCCTACGAGCAGTACTTC. Its translation is CASSPGQPSYEQYF.

This clone is a singleton in its sample. The chain has TRBV27 and TRBJ2-7; TRBD1 matches at 8 bases. Germline-derived CDR1 and CDR2 are MNHEY and SMNVEV (reference sequence). The trim removed 5 bases at V and 6 bases at J, leaving 9 bases unmatched. The CDR3 sequence is 14 residues long. The CDR3 DNA sequence: TGTGCCAGCAGTCCCCGGACAGGGTTTAGCGAGCAGTACTTC. It is translated as CASSPRTGFSEQYF.

The chain couples TRBV19 to TRBJ2-7, with 9 bases matching TRBD1. Germline V gives CDR1 LNHDA, CDR2 SQIVND (reference sequence). The CDR3 is 16 amino acids. The V segment lost 5 bases and the J segment 3 bases; nucleotides outside the gene matches: 11. CDR3 DNA: TGTGCCAGTAGTTTTCGGACAGGGGCCCTAGGCTACGAGCAGTACTTC. Its translation is CASSFRTGALGYEQYF.

The gene calls are TRBV5-4 and TRBJ1-1; D gene uncertain. Trimming left V 0 bases short and J 0 bases short, with 15 bases between. This CDR3 region has 17 residues. The V gene's germline CDR1 is SGHNT and CDR2 YYREEE (reference sequence). CDR3 protein: CASSLAFPRGVNTEAFF. The CDR3 DNA reads as TGTGCCAGCAGCTTGGCCTTCCCGCGCGGGGTGAACACTGAAGCTTTCTTT.